These 23 T cell receptor beta chains were sequenced from one sample in a study of T cell clones after liver transplantation. Sequencing was performed with immunoSEQ multiplex PCR; in TCRdb, only in-frame clones are kept and a portion is missing. The sample yields 45,000 to 55,000 clones, less than 85% seen once. The specimen was CD4+ T cells from blood, collected before liver transplant. The receptor set was obtained from a human donor who received a liver transplant.

This clone was picked up a small number of times. The gene calls are TRBV10-3 and TRBJ1-1, with TRBD1 matching over 9 bases. CDR3 length: 15 residues. The V gene end was trimmed by 3 bases and the J gene end by 0 bases; junction bases not matched to a gene: 2. Germline CDR1 ENHRY, CDR2 SYGVKD. As DNA, the CDR3 is TGTGCCATCAGTGACTGGACAGGGGTGAACACTGAAGCTTTCTTT. It codes for CAISDWTGVNTEAFF.

The gene calls are TRBV15 and TRBJ1-1; D perhaps matches TRBD1 (6 bases). The V gene's germline CDR1 is LNHNV and CDR2 YYDKDF (reference sequence). V lost 3 bases and J 0 bases, leaving 14 bases between the germline ends. This CDR3 spans 16 amino acids. The CDR3 DNA reads as TGTGCCACCAGCAGTAAGTCGGGACAAGTGAACACTGAAGCTTTCTTT. Translating it yields CATSSKSGQVNTEAFF.

The chain recombines TRBV7-2 with TRBJ1-3; TRBD1 matches at 7 bases. CDR3 size: 16 residues. Germline CDR1 reads SGHTA; CDR2 reads FQGNSA. J was trimmed by 4 bases and V by 3 bases; bases with no gene match: 9. CDR3 DNA sequence: TGTGCCAGCAGCTTCATCTCGATGGACAGGGGAAACACCATATATTTT. Amino acid sequence: CASSFISMDRGNTIYF. The variable domain in full, completed from reference TRBV7-2 and TRBJ1-3, reads GAGVSQSPSNKVTEKGKDVELRCDPISGHTALYWYRQSLGQGLEFLIYFQGNSAPDKSGLPSDRFSAERTGGSVSTLTIQRTQQEDSAVYLCASSFISMDRGNTIYFGEGSWLTVV.

This rearrangement joins TRBV5-6 to TRBJ2-5; the match to TRBD2 covers 8 bases. The CDR3 consists of 15 residues. Germline assignment: CDR1 SGHDT and CDR2 YYEEEE. V dropped 0 bases and J dropped 4; count of bases not matched to a gene: 5. The CDR3: CASSLASGFSETQYF. The CDR3 DNA follows: TGTGCCAGCAGCTTGGCTAGCGGGTTTTCAGAGACCCAGTACTTC.

J is TRBJ1-2 and V is TRBV6-5; possibly TRBD1 for D (5 bases). V was clipped by 5 bases and J by 4 bases, with 11 bases between them. Germline V lookup: CDR1 MNHEY, CDR2 SVGAGI. There are 13 residues in the CDR3. The CDR3 loop reads CASSNTGGYGYTF. The CDR3 region has the DNA TGTGCCAGCAGTAATACAGGAGGCTATGGCTACACCTTC.

The chain couples TRBV5-1 to TRBJ1-4, with no clear D. In germline, CDR1 is SGHRS, CDR2 YFSETQ. This CDR3 region has 14 residues. V shed 2 bases and J shed 7 bases, with 12 bases lying between them. DNA for the CDR3: TGCGCCAGCAGCTTCGCTCATGGTGGTGAAAAACTGTTTTTT. Amino acids: CASSFAHGGEKLFF. The whole variable domain, filled in from reference TRBV5-1 and TRBJ1-4, reads KAGVTQTPRYLIKTRGQQVTLSCSPISGHRSVSWYQQTPGQGLQFLFEYFSETQRNKGNFPGRFSGRQFSNSRSEMNVSTLELGDSALYLCASSFAHGGEKLFFGSGTQLSVL.

The rearrangement joins TRBV2 to TRBJ2-2, with TRBD2 identical over 10 bases. The trim removed 6 bases at V and 0 bases at J, leaving 4 bases unmatched. This CDR3 spans 16 amino acids. Germline CDR1 is SNHLY and CDR2 is FYNNEI. CDR3 region: CASRVAGGTNTGELFF. The CDR3, as DNA: TGTGCCAGCAGGGTAGCGGGGGGCACGAACACCGGGGAGCTGTTTTTT.

Turning to this clone: Other DNA variants within this sample encode the same CDR3. This chain links TRBV6-1 with TRBJ2-1, with TRBD1 matching over 11 bases. The CDR3 contains 15 residues. Germline V gene lookup returns CDR1 MNHNS and CDR2 SASEGT. After removal of 7 bases from V and 7 bases from J, the junction contained 9 bases not matched to a gene. The CDR3 region has the DNA TGTGCCAGCACTTGGGGACAGGGGGTAGGAAATGAGCAGTTCTTC. Residues: CASTWGQGVGNEQFF.

The count of this clone is one. The CDR3 reads CASEGGSHGYTF. The DNA of the CDR3 is TGTGCCAGCGAGGGGGGGAGCCATGGCTACACCTTC. The rearrangement links TRBV19 to TRBJ1-2; weak D call: TRBD1 (6 bases). Trimming removed 9 bases at V and 6 bases at J, with 14 bases between. Germline V gene sequence: CDR1 LNHDA, CDR2 SQIVND (reference sequence). CDR3 length: 12 residues.

V usage is TRBV29-1 and J usage is TRBJ2-2; D possibly corresponds to TRBD2 (6 bases). There are 13 residues in the CDR3. V was pared by 3 bases and J by 1 base, with 6 bases between. The germline CDR1 and CDR2 sequences are SQVTM and ANQGSEA. The CDR3 here is CSVEGGNTGELFF. The CDR3 nucleotides are TGCAGCGTTGAGGGGGGGAACACCGGGGAGCTGTTTTTT.

This chain joins TRBV4-2 and TRBJ1-1, with D perhaps TRBD1 (5 bases). With 2 bases removed from V and 5 bases from J, the gap between germline ends came to 9 bases. The CDR3 totals 13 residues. Germline-derived CDR1 and CDR2 are LGHNA and YNFKEQ. CDR3 loop: CASSQFEGTEAFF. CDR3 nucleotide sequence: TGTGCCAGCAGCCAATTCGAGGGGACTGAAGCTTTCTTT.

The rearrangement links TRBV19 to TRBJ2-3; TRBD1 is a possible D gene (6 bases). Germline CDR1 LNHDA, CDR2 SQIVND (reference sequence). V shed 5 bases and J shed 11 bases, with 14 bases lying between them. CDR3 length equals 12 residues. CDR3 DNA sequence: TGTGCCAGTAGTTTCTTGAAGGGGGAGCAGTATTTT. It encodes CASSFLKGEQYF.

V gene TRBV11-2 combines with J gene TRBJ2-1; D possibly corresponds to TRBD2 (5 bases). Germline V CDR1 and CDR2: SGHAT, FQNNGV. V was shortened by 3 bases and J by 2 bases, with 11 bases between the two germline ends. This CDR3 is built from 15 residues. The CDR3 reads CASSFTRPTYNEQFF. The CDR3 region has the DNA TGTGCCAGCAGCTTCACTAGACCAACCTACAATGAGCAGTTCTTC.

The chain combines TRBV30 with TRBJ1-2; D call uncertain. V lost 2 bases and J lost 3, with 10 bases in between. Germline V gene data show CDR1 as GTSNPN and CDR2 as SVGIG (reference sequence). This CDR3 has 13 residues. The CDR3 protein is CAWSLGGDYGYTF. CDR3 nucleotide sequence: TGTGCCTGGAGTTTGGGCGGGGACTATGGCTACACCTTC.

The V call is TRBV19, the J call TRBJ1-5, with D perhaps TRBD1 (5 bases). V was clipped by 5 bases and J by 6 bases, with 11 bases between them. This CDR3 is built from 13 residues. CDR1 LNHDA and CDR2 SQIVND come from the germline V gene (reference sequence). The CDR3 sequence is CASSLQGAQPQHF. CDR3 in DNA: TGTGCCAGTAGTTTGCAGGGTGCTCAGCCCCAGCATTTT.

V gene TRBV5-1 combines with J gene TRBJ2-3, with D unresolved. CDR1 and CDR2 (germline): SGHRS, YFSETQ. This CDR3 is 16 amino acids long. The V gene lost 1 base and the J gene lost 0 bases, with 12 bases spanning the gap. The CDR3 reads CASSLYVSQSTDTQYF. DNA of the CDR3: TGCGCCAGCAGCTTGTACGTCAGCCAAAGCACAGATACGCAGTATTTT. Full variable domain (missing parts from reference TRBV5-1 and TRBJ2-3): KAGVTQTPRYLIKTRGQQVTLSCSPISGHRSVSWYQQTPGQGLQFLFEYFSETQRNKGNFPGRFSGRQFSNSRSEMNVSTLELGDSALYLCASSLYVSQSTDTQYFGPGTRLTVL.

A note on this clone: This may arise from a read error, as a much more abundant clone is one base away. The CDR3 protein is CASSLRLNAGANQPQYF. CDR3 nucleotides: TGTGCCAGCAGTTTAAGGCTCAACGCAGGGGCTAATCAGCCCCAGTATTTT. The chain uses TRBV27 and TRBJ1-5; possible D gene TRBD1, 6 bases. The DNA end lines up better with TRBJ2-3; the J call may be wrong. Germline V gene lookup returns CDR1 MNHEY and CDR2 SMNVEV (reference sequence). The CDR3 totals 17 residues.

The V and J genes are TRBV7-3 and TRBJ2-3; D not resolved. The CDR3 is made up of 15 amino acids. Germline lookup yields CDR1 SGHTA and CDR2 FQGTGA. The V and J ends lost 5 bases and 2 bases respectively, with 14 bases between them. The CDR3 nucleotides are TGTGCCAGCAGCCAAACACCGGCGGTCACAGATACGCAGTATTTT. It encodes CASSQTPAVTDTQYF.

This rearrangement joins TRBV28 to TRBJ2-7; D ambiguous. The germline V and J ends were trimmed by 7 bases and 2 bases, with 9 bases remaining between them. This CDR3 region has 12 residues. CDR1 MDHEN and CDR2 SYDVKM come from the germline V gene. The CDR3 spells CASNHSPYEQYF. The CDR3 bases are TGTGCCAGCAATCACAGTCCCTACGAGCAGTACTTC.

The chain couples TRBV11-3 to TRBJ1-1, with D possibly TRBD1 on 6 matching bases. This CDR3 spans 15 amino acids. Looked up from germline, CDR1 is SGHNT and CDR2 is YENEEA. With 0 bases removed from V and 4 bases from J, the gap between germline ends came to 12 bases. The DNA for the CDR3 is TGTGCCAGCAGCTTAGATGTATTGACAGGCACTGAAGCTTTCTTT. Encoded protein: CASSLDVLTGTEAFF.

Comment on this clone: A read error may account for a junction end that differs from germline. The V call is TRBV19, the J call TRBJ1-5; D call uncertain. The CDR3 is made up of 15 amino acids. Germline CDR1 LNHDA, CDR2 SQIVND (reference sequence). The CDR3, as DNA: TGTGTCAGTAGTATTATGCACCTACACAATCAGCCCCAGCATTTT. This codes for CVSSIMHLHNQPQHF.

The chain uses TRBV15 and TRBJ2-5; TRBD2 matches 10 bases. This CDR3 is 12 amino acids long. CDR1 is LNHNV and CDR2 is YYDKDF in the germline V gene (reference sequence). V was clipped by 10 bases and J by 3 bases; unmatched bases: 2. DNA for the CDR3: TGTGCCAGCGGACTAGCGGAAGAGACCCAGTACTTC. Its translation: CASGLAEETQYF.

The gene calls are TRBV11-2 and TRBJ2-5, with D perhaps matching TRBD1 (5 bases). This CDR3 spans 14 amino acids. Germline CDR1 is SGHAT and CDR2 is FQNNGV. Between the trimmed V and J ends, which lost 3 bases and 2 bases, there was a span of 10 bases. The CDR3 nucleotides read TGTGCCAGCAGCTTGACAGCGCAGCAAGAGACCCAGTACTTC. Translated, it gives CASSLTAQQETQYF. The complete variable domain, with remaining parts taken from reference TRBV11-2 and TRBJ2-5, reads EAGVAQSPRYKIIEKRQSVAFWCNPISGHATLYWYQQILGQGPKLLIQFQNNGVVDDSQLPKDRFSAERLKGVDSTLKIQPAKLEDSAVYLCASSLTAQQETQYFGPGTRLLVL.